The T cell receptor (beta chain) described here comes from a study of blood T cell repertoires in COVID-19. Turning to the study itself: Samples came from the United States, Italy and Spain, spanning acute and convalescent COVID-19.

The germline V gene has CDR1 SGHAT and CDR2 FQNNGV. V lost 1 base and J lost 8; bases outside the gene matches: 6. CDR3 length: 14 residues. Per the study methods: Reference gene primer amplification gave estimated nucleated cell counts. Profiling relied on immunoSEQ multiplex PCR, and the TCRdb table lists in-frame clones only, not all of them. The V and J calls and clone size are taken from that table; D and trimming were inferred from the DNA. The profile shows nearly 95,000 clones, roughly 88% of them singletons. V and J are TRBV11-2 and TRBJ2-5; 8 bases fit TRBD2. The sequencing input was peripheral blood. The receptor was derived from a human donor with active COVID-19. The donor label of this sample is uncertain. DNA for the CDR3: TGTGCCAGCAGCTTAGCAGGCGGGGGGCTTACCCAGTACTTC. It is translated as CASSLAGGGLTQYF.